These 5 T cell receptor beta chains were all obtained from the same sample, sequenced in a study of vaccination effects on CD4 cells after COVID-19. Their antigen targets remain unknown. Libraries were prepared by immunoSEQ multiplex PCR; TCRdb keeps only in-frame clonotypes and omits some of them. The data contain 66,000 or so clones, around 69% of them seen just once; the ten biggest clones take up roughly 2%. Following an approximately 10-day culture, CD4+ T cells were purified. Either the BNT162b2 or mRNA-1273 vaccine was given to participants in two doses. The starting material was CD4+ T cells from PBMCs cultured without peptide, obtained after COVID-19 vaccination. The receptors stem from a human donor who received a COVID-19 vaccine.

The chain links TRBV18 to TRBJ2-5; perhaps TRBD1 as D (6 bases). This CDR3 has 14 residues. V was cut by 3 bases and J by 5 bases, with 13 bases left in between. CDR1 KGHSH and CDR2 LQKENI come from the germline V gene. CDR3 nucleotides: TGTGCCAGCTCACCCAACAACAGGGAGGAGACCCAGTACTTC. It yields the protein CASSPNNREETQYF.

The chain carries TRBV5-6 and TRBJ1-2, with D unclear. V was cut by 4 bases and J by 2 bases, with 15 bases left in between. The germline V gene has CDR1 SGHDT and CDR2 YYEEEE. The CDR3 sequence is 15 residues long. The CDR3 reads CASSPEAPGNYGYTF. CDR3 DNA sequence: TGTGCCAGCAGCCCAGAAGCCCCGGGGAACTATGGCTACACCTTC.

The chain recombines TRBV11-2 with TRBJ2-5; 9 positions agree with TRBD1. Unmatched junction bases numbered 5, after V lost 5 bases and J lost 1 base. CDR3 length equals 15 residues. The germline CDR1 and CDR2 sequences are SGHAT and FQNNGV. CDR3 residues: CASSLQGASQETQYF. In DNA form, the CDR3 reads TGTGCCAGCAGCCTACAGGGGGCAAGCCAAGAGACCCAGTACTTC.

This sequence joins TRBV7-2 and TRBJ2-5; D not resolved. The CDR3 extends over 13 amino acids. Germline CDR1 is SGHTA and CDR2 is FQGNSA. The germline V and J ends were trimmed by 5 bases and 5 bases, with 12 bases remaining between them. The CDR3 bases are TGTGCCAGCAGCATACCGTTGGGGGAGACCCAGTACTTC. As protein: CASSIPLGETQYF. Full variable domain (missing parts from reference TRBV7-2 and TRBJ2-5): GAGVSQSPSNKVTEKGKDVELRCDPISGHTALYWYRQSLGQGLEFLIYFQGNSAPDKSGLPSDRFSAERTGGSVSTLTIQRTQQEDSAVYLCASSIPLGETQYFGPGTRLLVL.

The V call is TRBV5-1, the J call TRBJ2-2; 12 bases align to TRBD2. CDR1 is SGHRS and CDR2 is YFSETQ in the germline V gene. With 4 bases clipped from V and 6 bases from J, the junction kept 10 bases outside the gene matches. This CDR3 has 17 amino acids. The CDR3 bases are TGCGCCAGCAGCGAAACTAGCGGGGGGAACCGCCCCGGGGAGCTGTTTTTT. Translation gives CASSETSGGNRPGELFF.